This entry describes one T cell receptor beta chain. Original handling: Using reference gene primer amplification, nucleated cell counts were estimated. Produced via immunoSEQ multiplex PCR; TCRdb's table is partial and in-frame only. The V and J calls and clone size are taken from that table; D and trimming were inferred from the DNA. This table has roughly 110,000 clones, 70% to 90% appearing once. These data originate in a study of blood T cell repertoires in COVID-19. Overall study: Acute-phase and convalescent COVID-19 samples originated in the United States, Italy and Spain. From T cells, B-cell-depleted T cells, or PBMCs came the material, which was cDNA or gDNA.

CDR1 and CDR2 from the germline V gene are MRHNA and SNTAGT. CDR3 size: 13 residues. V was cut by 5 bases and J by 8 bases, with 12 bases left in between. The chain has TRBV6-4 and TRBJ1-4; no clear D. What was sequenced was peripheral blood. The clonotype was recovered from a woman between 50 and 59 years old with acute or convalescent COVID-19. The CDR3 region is CASSRTDKEKLFF. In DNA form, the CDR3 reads TGTGCCAGCAGTAGAACAGATAAGGAAAAACTGTTTTTT.